The present entry profiles one TCR beta chain with its context. This clonotype was counted between two and nine times. This clone's antigen is unknown. No much larger clone is present one base from it, and per-base qualities are unavailable. Libraries were built with RT-PCR. Sequencing used an Illumina HiSeq 2500. The public reads were reprocessed in TCRdb via fastp at Q25 and MiXCR, keeping in-frame beta chains. Entries that share a CDR3 protein sequence are merged under the most common genes and DNA. The sample table contains 500,000 to 750,000 distinct CDR3 sequences; only one count was recorded for around 13% of them. The top ten hold around 10% of the sample. The sample comes from a study of response to subunit inactivated influenza vaccine (dated by TCRdb to 2017 to 2018). Notes on the research overall: The study used deep quantitative T cell receptor repertoire profiling to track responses to a trivalent subunit inactivated influenza vaccine.

The CDR3 measures 15 amino acids from cysteine to phenylalanine. CDR3 DNA is the only sequence kept; it has 45 bases, read in frame from the first base. As encoded in the germline V gene, CDR1 is SGHTA while CDR2 is FQGTGA. Here V drops 5 bases and J drops 4 bases, and the junction holds 8 bases not matched to any gene. The paper as a whole reports these results and caveats: According to the authors, only a limited number of new T cells may be recruited by each seasonal influenza vaccination.

The material sequenced was PBMCs from blood, taken less than 13 days after vaccination. The sequence is built from TRBV7-3 and TRBJ2-7, and 10 junction bases match TRBD2. The TCR was taken from a man in his fifties who received an inactivated influenza vaccine. Donor details come from another sample of the same person, matched by shared clones. The DNA sequence is TGTGCCAGCAGCCTGCTACCGGGACTAGCGTACGAGCAGTACTTC. Its protein is CASSLLPGLAYEQYF.